A selection of T cell receptor beta chains follows, all from one sample in a study of OX40 agonist ivuxolimab in advanced cancers. The repertoire was sequenced with immunoSEQ multiplex PCR; TCRdb's copy has only in-frame clones and lacks some. The table includes more than 75,000 clones, 70% to 90% detected once. This specimen was CD4+ or CD8+ T cells sorted from blood, taken in a trial of the OX40 agonist ivuxolimab. The receptor set was obtained from an adult with an advanced solid tumor such as melanoma, head and neck, liver or kidney cancer. Each CDR3 is given without its conserved first and last residue. Fields, in order: V gene, J gene, CDR3 protein.

>TRBV18|TRBJ2-7
ASSLKYEQY
>TRBV11-2|TRBJ1-1
ASSLAGPTEAF
>TRBV5-6|TRBJ2-3
ASSPDWAGATDTQY
>TRBV5-1|TRBJ2-5
ASSLGDSGETQY
>TRBV9|TRBJ2-2
ASSVLPPGLNTGELF
>TRBV18|TRBJ2-7
ASSPATVSSYEQY
>TRBV7-3|TRBJ2-3
ASSSQPSGGGTQY
>TRBV5-1|TRBJ2-2
ASSSQGANTGELF
>TRBV14|TRBJ2-5
ASSQERWGETQY
>TRBV7-9|TRBJ2-5
ASSPQGGQETQY
>TRBV2|TRBJ2-3
ASIRDRTDTQY
>TRBV5-4|TRBJ2-1
ASSRAGVSSYNEQF
>TRBV18|TRBJ2-5
ASSQGQEETQY
>TRBV13|TRBJ2-3
ASSSRTGTDTQY
>TRBV5-4|TRBJ1-6
ASSLGQGGSPLH
>TRBV9|TRBJ1-2
ASSDPQGPREGYT
>TRBV5-1|TRBJ2-1
ASSLERRLDEQF
>TRBV7-2|TRBJ1-2
ASSLGDRGGYT
>TRBV2|TRBJ2-2
ASSIHGGNTGELF
>TRBV18|TRBJ1-1
ASWRRNTEAF
>TRBV7-9|TRBJ1-5
ASSLTFYASPDQPQH
>TRBV6-6|TRBJ1-5
ASRNSQGNNQPQH
>TRBV27|TRBJ2-1
ASSLVLLAGGINEQF
>TRBV21-1|TRBJ2-5
ASRTSDQETQY
>TRBV6-6|TRBJ1-3
ASSYEYSGNTIY
>TRBV7-9|TRBJ1-4
ASSFRGPRGEKLF
>TRBV5-4|TRBJ2-5
ASSLFGAMVGEETQY
>TRBV19|TRBJ1-3
ASSISSYSGNTIY
>TRBV25-1|TRBJ1-5
ASSESEYQPQH
>TRBV25-1|TRBJ2-5
ASSVHRGLETQY
>TRBV5-6|TRBJ2-7
ASSPTGVAYEQY
>TRBV9|TRBJ2-7
ASSVGGFSYEQY
>TRBV11-2|TRBJ1-4
ASSLGTGGREKLF
>TRBV5-1|TRBJ2-5
ASSLDPYQETQY
>TRBV7-6|TRBJ2-1
ASSIGLAGVNEQF
>TRBV14|TRBJ2-1
ASSQIGGPFTSYNEQF
>TRBV18|TRBJ2-3
ASSPRDTDTQY
>TRBV4-2|TRBJ2-5
ASSLSTSGGGETQY
>TRBV5-1|TRBJ2-5
ASSFRTDQETQY
>TRBV27|TRBJ2-5
ASSRERRETQY
>TRBV21-1|TRBJ2-7
ASSKVPPFPFYEQY
>TRBV7-2|TRBJ2-1
ASSFIRTSGYNEQF
>TRBV4-1|TRBJ2-7
ASSPMGGAYEQY
>TRBV6-5|TRBJ1-1
ASSPQRGMNTEAF
>TRBV11-2|TRBJ2-6
ASSWLWSYGANVLT
>TRBV6-1|TRBJ2-3
ASSEAPSGVDTQY
>TRBV5-1|TRBJ2-5
ASSLVTSIQETQY
>TRBV18|TRBJ1-2
ASSPPTGSYGYT
>TRBV5-6|TRBJ2-7
ASSLRAGSSYEQY
>TRBV5-1|TRBJ1-3
ASSDLGAVSGNTIY